The rows below give T cell receptor beta chains drawn from one sample of a study of OX40 agonist ivuxolimab in advanced cancers. Sequenced by immunoSEQ multiplex PCR; TCRdb stores in-frame clones only, minus some. The sample records just over 50,000 clones, about four fifths being singletons. The sequenced sample was CD4+ or CD8+ T cells sorted from blood, obtained in a trial of the OX40 agonist ivuxolimab. Source of these receptors: an adult with an advanced solid tumor such as melanoma, head and neck, liver or kidney cancer. Each CDR3 is given without its conserved first and last residue. Not all rows give a size; the values are once, few, many and, for expanded clones, a class.

clone_size j_call v_call cdr3_aa
NA TRBJ2-2 TRBV5-1 ASSKQGNTGELF
NA TRBJ2-7 TRBV7-6 ASSLAAVSGGSSSYEQY
NA TRBJ2-7 TRBV5-1 ASSPRTAYEQY
NA TRBJ1-2 TRBV19 ASNTGTGSYT
few TRBJ1-2 TRBV19 ASSMGQLSNYGYT
once TRBJ2-1 TRBV7-2 ASSSPTRGRVNEQF
NA TRBJ1-2 TRBV2 ASSRDGYT
NA TRBJ1-2 TRBV19 ASRLPGQGYGYT
NA TRBJ1-5 TRBV9 ASSARDRGRYSNQPQH
NA TRBJ2-5 TRBV7-2 ASSLDGGYQETQY
once TRBJ2-7 TRBV11-2 ASSSIPPASSSYEQY
NA TRBJ2-3 TRBV6-1 ATTLDRGSTDTQY
NA TRBJ1-2 TRBV5-1 ASSLTGFGYGYT
once TRBJ2-1 TRBV5-1 ASSLEGNEQF
NA TRBJ1-4 TRBV5-1 ASRGGFNEKLF
NA TRBJ1-2 TRBV20-1 SARAREGYT
NA TRBJ2-1 TRBV7-6 ASSLARGNEQF
NA TRBJ1-1 TRBV19 ASSDPGTGVAEAF
NA TRBJ2-7 TRBV9 ASSKLAGGHLNEQY
NA TRBJ1-1 TRBV5-1 ASSLGGVVDTEAF